These 24 T cell receptor beta chains were all obtained from the same sample, sequenced in a study of T-cell memory formation after mild COVID-19 listed by TCRdb under 2021. The protocol used for the library was 5' RACE. Sequencing took place on an Illumina NovaSeq 6000. In-frame beta chains were kept once TCRdb had trimmed the public reads at Q25 with fastp and called clones with MiXCR. For every CDR3 protein sequence, its rows merge into one entry that carries the most common genes and DNA. The sample has hundreds of thousands of distinct CDR3 sequences on record, less than 25% of them singletons. Roughly 8.3% of the sample is held by the ten biggest clonotypes. Sequencing input: PBMCs or a T cell subset sorted from them (not recorded which). Source of these receptors: an adult woman who had mild COVID-19 (a few samples of this study predate the infection). The sample titles of this study are shuffled in the database, so cell type and time point are left out; the donor was told from shared clones.

The rearrangement joins TRBV19 to TRBJ2-7, with D maybe TRBD1 (5 bases). In germline, CDR1 is LNHDA, CDR2 SQIVND (reference sequence). The CDR3 loop spans 14 amino acids. Trimming cost V 5 bases and J 0 bases, with 11 bases left between them. CDR3 protein: CASSSRGRSYEQYF. The CDR3 bases are TGTGCCAGTAGTTCAAGGGGTCGCTCCTACGAGCAGTACTTC. The full variable domain, its missing parts supplied by reference TRBV19 and TRBJ2-7, is DGGITQSPKYLFRKEGQNVTLSCEQNLNHDAMYWYRQDPGQGLRLIYYSQIVNDFQKGDIAEGYSVSREKKESFPLTVTSAQKNPTAFYLCASSSRGRSYEQYFGPGTRLTVT.

This clonotype showed up just a few times. The V call is TRBV6-5, the J call TRBJ1-1, with D unclear. Looked up from germline, CDR1 is MNHEY and CDR2 is SVGAGI. The CDR3 runs to 12 residues. V was shortened by 6 bases and J by 1 base, with 6 bases between the two germline ends. The DNA for the CDR3 is TGTGCCAGCAGCGGAACGAACACTGAAGCTTTCTTT. It is translated as CASSGTNTEAFF.

The J gene is TRBJ2-3, the V gene TRBV7-6; 8 positions match TRBD2. The germline V gene has CDR1 SGHVS and CDR2 FNYEAQ. Trimming cost V 5 bases and J 8 bases; bases outside gene matches: 18. CDR3 size: 17 residues. The CDR3 loop reads CASSPRTSGTNIGTQYF. In DNA form, the CDR3 reads TGTGCCAGCAGCCCCCGCACTAGCGGAACCAACATTGGTACGCAGTATTTT. Full variable domain (remainder filled in from reference TRBV7-6 and TRBJ2-3): GAGVSQSPRYKVTKRGQDVALRCDPISGHVSLYWYRQALGQGPEFLTYFNYEAQQDKSGLPNDRFSAERPEGSISTLTIQRTEQRDSAMYRCASSPRTSGTNIGTQYFGPGTRLTVL.

There are a few counts of this clonotype. This sequence joins TRBV18 and TRBJ1-5; no definite D call. This CDR3 contains 14 residues. Germline CDR1 is KGHSH and CDR2 is LQKENI. V dropped 2 bases and J dropped 2 bases, with 7 bases sitting between them. The CDR3 DNA is TGTGCCAGCTCACCAGGGTTTGGCAATCAGCCCCAGCATTTT. This sequence encodes CASSPGFGNQPQHF.

V gene TRBV7-2 combines with J gene TRBJ2-1, with 9 bases identical to TRBD1. CDR1 and CDR2 from the germline V gene are SGHTA and FQGNSA. The CDR3 covers 14 residues. V shed 5 bases, J shed 9 bases, and the junction held 8 bases outside the gene matches. The CDR3 region is CASSPARDRVEQFF. Here the CDR3 DNA reads TGTGCCAGCAGCCCCGCGAGGGACAGGGTTGAGCAGTTCTTC.

This clonotype turned up a few times. V usage is TRBV4-3 and J usage is TRBJ2-2, with 8 nucleotides matching TRBD2. Germline V gene data show CDR1 as LGHNA and CDR2 as YSLEER. With V trimmed by 0 bases and J by 7 bases, 10 bases remained unmatched. This CDR3 region has 17 residues. CDR3 sequence reads: CASSQENPGGQGGELFF. The DNA of the CDR3 is TGCGCCAGCAGCCAAGAGAATCCGGGAGGGCAAGGCGGGGAGCTGTTTTTT.

This clonotype was seen many times. V is TRBV20-1 and J is TRBJ2-1; TRBD2 agrees at 8 bases. Unmatched junction bases numbered 8, after V lost 2 bases and J lost 5 bases. Per the germline V gene, CDR1 is DFQATT and CDR2 is SNEGSKA (reference sequence). CDR3 length: 15 residues. CDR3 residues: CSARSLGAGDNEQFF. The CDR3, as DNA: TGCAGTGCTAGAAGTTTGGGAGCGGGAGACAATGAGCAGTTCTTC.

The chain employs TRBV7-2 and TRBJ2-3; D remains unclear. The CDR3 loop spans 14 amino acids. The germline CDR1 and CDR2 sequences are SGHTA and FQGNSA. V was pared by 1 base and J by 4 bases, with 9 bases between. CDR3 DNA sequence: TGTGCCAGCAGCTTAGAAGTTATGGCAGATACGCAGTATTTT. Translating gives CASSLEVMADTQYF.

This chain joins TRBV7-9 and TRBJ1-1; D is perhaps TRBD1 (6 bases). CDR3 length equals 14 residues. Between the trimmed V and J ends, which lost 1 base and 9 bases, there was a span of 15 bases. Germline V gives CDR1 SEHNR, CDR2 FQNEAQ (reference sequence). CDR3 in DNA: TGTGCCAGCAGCTTAGATTTGTTGGGGGGGCAAGCTTTCTTT. Its protein product is CASSLDLLGGQAFF.

Remarks on this clonotype: A junction boundary mismatches the germline segment, possibly from a read error. This chain joins TRBV7-7 and TRBJ2-5, with TRBD2 identical over 14 bases. The germline V gene encodes CDR1 SSHAT and CDR2 FNYEAQ (reference sequence). The CDR3 totals 16 residues. The CDR3 sequence is CASSLRGLAGEETQYF. For the CDR3, the DNA is TGTGCTAGCAGCTTGAGGGGACTAGCGGGAGAGGAGACCCAGTACTTC.

This chain uses TRBV5-1 with TRBJ2-5; D might be TRBD2 (5 bases). The CDR3 is made up of 12 amino acids. Trimming stripped 5 bases from V and 1 base from J, with 6 bases between. Germline values: CDR1 SGHRS, CDR2 YFSETQ. CDR3 protein: CASREAQETQYF. The CDR3 DNA sequence: TGCGCCAGCAGGGAGGCCCAAGAGACCCAGTACTTC.

The genes are TRBV6-6 and TRBJ2-3; tentative D call: TRBD1 (6 bases). Per the germline V gene, CDR1 is MNHNY and CDR2 is SVGAGI (reference sequence). The V gene lost 2 bases and the J gene lost 2 bases, with 8 bases spanning the gap. This CDR3 contains 14 residues. The CDR3 sequence is CASSYGGPTDTQYF. CDR3 nucleotides: TGTGCCAGCAGTTACGGGGGCCCCACAGATACGCAGTATTTT.

V is TRBV12-3 or TRBV12-4 and J is TRBJ2-1; 10 nucleotides agree with TRBD1. V gave up 3 bases and J gave up 8 bases; unmatched junction bases: 7. The CDR3 is 15 amino acids. The DNA for the CDR3 is TGTGCCAGCAGTTTCAACCGACAGGGGGCGGATGAGCAGTTCTTC. The encoded protein is CASSFNRQGADEQFF.

CDR3 sequence reads: CASSARQDLWTDTQYF. The DNA of the CDR3 is TGTGCCAGCAGCGCAAGACAGGACCTCTGGACAGATACGCAGTATTTT. The chain is built from TRBV7-9 and TRBJ2-3; TRBD1 is a possible D gene (6 bases). The CDR3 has 16 residues. Germline CDR1 reads SEHNR; CDR2 reads FQNEAQ (reference sequence). The V and J ends lost 5 bases and 3 bases respectively, with 18 bases between them.

The table lists this clonotype with a few counts. This sequence joins TRBV25-1 and TRBJ2-7, with D perhaps TRBD1 or TRBD2 (5 bases each). The CDR3 spans 15 residues. Trimming removed 5 bases at V and 0 bases at J, with 14 bases between. Looked up from germline, CDR1 is MGHDK and CDR2 is SYGVNS. CDR3 nucleotide sequence: TGTGCCAGCAGTCCCCCCGGGACGTTCTCCTACGAGCAGTACTTC. It codes for CASSPPGTFSYEQYF.

This clonotype occurred a few times. V gene TRBV5-1 combines with J gene TRBJ2-3; D is unresolved. V lost 5 bases, J lost 5 bases, and 6 bases lay in between. The CDR3 length is 11 residues. Germline V gives CDR1 SGHRS, CDR2 YFSETQ. CDR3 loop: CASSKGDTQYF. The DNA of the CDR3 is TGCGCCAGCAGTAAGGGAGATACGCAGTATTTT. Looking up the rest from reference TRBV5-1 and TRBJ2-3 gives the full variable domain: KAGVTQTPRYLIKTRGQQVTLSCSPISGHRSVSWYQQTPGQGLQFLFEYFSETQRNKGNFPGRFSGRQFSNSRSEMNVSTLELGDSALYLCASSKGDTQYFGPGTRLTVL.

The chain combines TRBV15 with TRBJ1-2; D is unresolved. Deletions cut 0 bases from V and 1 base from J, with 15 bases between. The CDR3 is 17 residues long. Germline V gives CDR1 LNHNV, CDR2 YYDKDF (reference sequence). The CDR3 sequence: CATSRDQWGENNYGYTF. CDR3 bases: TGTGCCACCAGCAGAGATCAGTGGGGAGAAAATAACTATGGCTACACCTTC.

This clonotype was counted a few times. V usage is TRBV20-1 and J usage is TRBJ2-4, with TRBD2 identical over 11 bases. Germline CDR1 and CDR2: DFQATT and SNEGSKA (reference sequence). The ends lost 5 bases at V and 4 bases at J; junction bases unmatched: 7. This CDR3 is 15 amino acids long. Here the CDR3 reads CSASRTSGPKNIQYF. CDR3 coding DNA: TGCAGTGCTTCTCGGACTAGCGGGCCTAAAAACATTCAGTACTTC.

This clonotype was detected only a few times. The chain joins TRBV21-1 to TRBJ2-7; the table's D call, TRBD1, has no DNA check behind it. TRBV21-1 is designated a pseudogene. CDR3 length: 12 residues. As DNA, the CDR3 is TGTGCCAGCAGCAAGACAGGGTGCGAGCAGTACTTC. Protein: CASSKTGCEQYF.

V and J are TRBV4-1 and TRBJ2-7; D gene ambiguous. The CDR3 is 14 amino acids. Germline CDR1 reads MGHRA; CDR2 reads YSYEKL. V was clipped by 2 bases and J by 2 bases, with 10 bases between them. CDR3 nucleotides: TGCGCCAGCAGCCAATGGTTTCCAGCCTACGAGCAGTACTTC. It specifies CASSQWFPAYEQYF.

The chain combines TRBV27 with TRBJ2-3, with TRBD1 as a possible D gene (6 bases). V was pared by 10 bases and J by 8 bases, with 22 bases between. This CDR3 has 14 residues. Germline-derived CDR1 and CDR2 are MNHEY and SMNVEV (reference sequence). The CDR3 reads CATMDLGALGTQYF. CDR3 nucleotide sequence: TGTGCCACCATGGATTTGGGGGCGCTAGGTACGCAGTATTTT.

This clonotype came up many times. The rearrangement links TRBV20-1 to TRBJ2-1; 10 bases agree with TRBD2. The trim removed 6 bases at V and 4 bases at J, leaving 6 bases unmatched. The germline V gene encodes CDR1 DFQATT and CDR2 SNEGSKA (reference sequence). This CDR3 spans 14 amino acids. CDR3 sequence (DNA): TGCAGTGCGCCGGGACTAGCGAGATACAATGAGCAGTTCTTC. It specifies CSAPGLARYNEQFF.

The chain combines TRBV12-3 or TRBV12-4 with TRBJ2-2; perhaps TRBD1 as D (6 bases). The V gene lost 3 bases and the J gene lost 6 bases, with 8 bases spanning the gap. The CDR3 is 13 amino acids. The CDR3 bases are TGTGCCAGCAGTTTTAAGGGGGCCGGGGAGCTGTTTTTT. This sequence encodes CASSFKGAGELFF.

As DNA, the CDR3 is TGCAGTGCTAGAGGCGTTGGGGGTGAGAACACTGAAGCTTTCTTT. Its protein is CSARGVGGENTEAFF. The rearrangement uses TRBV20-1 and TRBJ1-1; D perhaps matches TRBD1 (5 bases). The CDR3 totals 15 residues. V was shortened by 1 base and J by 1 base, with 13 bases between the two germline ends. In germline, CDR1 is DFQATT, CDR2 SNEGSKA (reference sequence).